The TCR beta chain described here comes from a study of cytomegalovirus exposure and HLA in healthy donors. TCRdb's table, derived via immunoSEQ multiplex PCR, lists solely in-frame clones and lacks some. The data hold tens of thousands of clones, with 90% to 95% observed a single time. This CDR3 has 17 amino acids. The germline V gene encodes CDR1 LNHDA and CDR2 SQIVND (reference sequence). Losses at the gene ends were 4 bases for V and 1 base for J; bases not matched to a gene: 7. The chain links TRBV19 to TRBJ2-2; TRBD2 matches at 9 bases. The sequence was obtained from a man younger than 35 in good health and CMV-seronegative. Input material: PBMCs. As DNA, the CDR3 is TGTGCCAGTAGTACCTGGATAGCGGGAGTGAACACCGGGGAGCTGTTTTTT. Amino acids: CASSTWIAGVNTGELFF.